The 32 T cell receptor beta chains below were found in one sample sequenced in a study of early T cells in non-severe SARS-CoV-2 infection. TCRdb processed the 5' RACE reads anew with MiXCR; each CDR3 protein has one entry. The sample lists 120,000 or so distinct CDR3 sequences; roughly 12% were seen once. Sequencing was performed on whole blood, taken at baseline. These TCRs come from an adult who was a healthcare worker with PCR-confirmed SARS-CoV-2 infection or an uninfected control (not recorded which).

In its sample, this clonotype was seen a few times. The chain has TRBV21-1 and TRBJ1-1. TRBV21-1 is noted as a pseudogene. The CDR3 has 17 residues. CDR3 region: CASSKEPTQWGVTEAFF. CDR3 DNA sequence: TGTGCCAGCAGCAAAGAACCTACTCAATGGGGTGTGACTGAAGCTTTCTTT.

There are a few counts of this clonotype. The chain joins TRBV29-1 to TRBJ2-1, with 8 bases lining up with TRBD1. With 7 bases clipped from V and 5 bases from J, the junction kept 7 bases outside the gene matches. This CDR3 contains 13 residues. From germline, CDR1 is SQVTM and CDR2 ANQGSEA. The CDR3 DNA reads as TGCAGCGACCGGACAGGGTCTCACAATGAGCAGTTCTTC. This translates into CSDRTGSHNEQFF.

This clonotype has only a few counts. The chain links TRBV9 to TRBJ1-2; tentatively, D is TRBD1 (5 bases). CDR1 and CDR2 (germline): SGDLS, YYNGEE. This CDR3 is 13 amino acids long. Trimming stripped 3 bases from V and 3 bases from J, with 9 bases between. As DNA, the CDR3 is TGTGCCAGCAGCGAGTCAGGGTACTATGGCTACACCTTC. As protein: CASSESGYYGYTF.

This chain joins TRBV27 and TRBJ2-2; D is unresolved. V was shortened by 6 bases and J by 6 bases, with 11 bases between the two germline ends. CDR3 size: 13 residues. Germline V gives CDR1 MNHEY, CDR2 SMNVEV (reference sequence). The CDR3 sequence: CASSLNWAGELFF. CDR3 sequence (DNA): TGTGCCAGCAGCCTAAACTGGGCCGGGGAGCTGTTTTTT.

CDR3 loop: CASSLTPGRAGELFF. DNA of the CDR3: TGTGCCAGCAGTTTAACCCCAGGGAGAGCCGGGGAGCTGTTTTTT. The chain is built from TRBV12-3 or TRBV12-4 and TRBJ2-2; the D call may be TRBD1 or TRBD2 (5 bases each). V was trimmed by 2 bases and J by 6 bases, leaving 13 bases between them. The CDR3 has 15 amino acids.

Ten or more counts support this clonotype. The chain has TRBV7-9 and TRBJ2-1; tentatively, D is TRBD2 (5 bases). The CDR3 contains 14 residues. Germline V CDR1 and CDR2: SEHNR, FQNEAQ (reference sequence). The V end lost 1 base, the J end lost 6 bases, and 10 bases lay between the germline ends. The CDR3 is CASSLVGRSNEQFF. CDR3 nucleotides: TGTGCCAGCAGCTTAGTGGGGAGAAGCAATGAGCAGTTCTTC.

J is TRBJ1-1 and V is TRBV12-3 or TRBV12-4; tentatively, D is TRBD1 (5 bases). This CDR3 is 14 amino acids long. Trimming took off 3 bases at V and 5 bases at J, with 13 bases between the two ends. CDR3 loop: CASSLAGSGTEAFF. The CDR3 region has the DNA TGTGCCAGCAGTTTGGCAGGGTCGGGGACTGAAGCTTTCTTT.

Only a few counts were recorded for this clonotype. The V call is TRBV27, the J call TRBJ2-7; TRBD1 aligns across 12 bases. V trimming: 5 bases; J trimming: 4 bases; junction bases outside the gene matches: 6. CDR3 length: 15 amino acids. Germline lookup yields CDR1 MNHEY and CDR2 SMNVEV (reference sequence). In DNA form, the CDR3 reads TGTGCCAGCAGTCCTTGGGACAGGGGGCAATACGAGCAGTACTTC. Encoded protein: CASSPWDRGQYEQYF.

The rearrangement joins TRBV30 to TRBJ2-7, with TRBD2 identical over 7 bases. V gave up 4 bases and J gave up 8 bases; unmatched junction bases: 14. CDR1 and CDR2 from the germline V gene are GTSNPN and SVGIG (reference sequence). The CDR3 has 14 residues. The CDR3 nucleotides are TGTGCCTGGACCCCCCGGGGGGTGGGGTCAAAGCAGTACTTC. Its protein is CAWTPRGVGSKQYF.

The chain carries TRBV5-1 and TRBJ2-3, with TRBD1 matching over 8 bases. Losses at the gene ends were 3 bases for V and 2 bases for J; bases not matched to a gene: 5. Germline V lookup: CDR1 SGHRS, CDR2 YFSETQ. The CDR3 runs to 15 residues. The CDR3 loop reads CASSYGQGNTDTQYF. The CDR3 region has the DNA TGCGCCAGCAGCTACGGACAGGGAAACACAGATACGCAGTATTTT.

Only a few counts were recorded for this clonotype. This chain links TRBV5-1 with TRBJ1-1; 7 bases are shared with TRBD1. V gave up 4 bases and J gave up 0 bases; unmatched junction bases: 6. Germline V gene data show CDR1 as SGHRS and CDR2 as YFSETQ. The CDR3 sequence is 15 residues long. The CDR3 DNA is TGCGCCAGCAGCCCCCAGACAGGGATGAACACTGAAGCTTTCTTT. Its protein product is CASSPQTGMNTEAFF.

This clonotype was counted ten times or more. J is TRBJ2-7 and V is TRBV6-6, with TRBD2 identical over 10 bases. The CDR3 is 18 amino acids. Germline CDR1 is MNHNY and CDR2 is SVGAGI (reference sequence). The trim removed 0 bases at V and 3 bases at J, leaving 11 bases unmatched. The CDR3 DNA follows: TGTGCCAGCAGTTACTCGATTCCTAGCGGGAGTGTTGGCTACGAGCAGTACTTC. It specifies CASSYSIPSGSVGYEQYF.

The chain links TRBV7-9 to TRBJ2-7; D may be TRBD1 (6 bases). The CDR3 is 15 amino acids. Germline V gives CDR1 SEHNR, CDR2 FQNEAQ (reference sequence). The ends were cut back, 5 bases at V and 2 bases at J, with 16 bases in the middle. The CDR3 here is CASSRSQGAAYEQYF. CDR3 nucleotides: TGTGCCAGCAGCCGTTCACAGGGAGCCGCCTACGAGCAGTACTTC.

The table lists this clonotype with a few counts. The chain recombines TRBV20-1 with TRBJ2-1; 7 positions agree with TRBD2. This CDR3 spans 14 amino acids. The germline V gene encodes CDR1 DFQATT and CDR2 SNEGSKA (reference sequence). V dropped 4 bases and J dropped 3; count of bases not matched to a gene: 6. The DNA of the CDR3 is TGCAGTGCTAAGAGCGGGGACTACTACAATGAGCAGTTCTTC. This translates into CSAKSGDYYNEQFF.

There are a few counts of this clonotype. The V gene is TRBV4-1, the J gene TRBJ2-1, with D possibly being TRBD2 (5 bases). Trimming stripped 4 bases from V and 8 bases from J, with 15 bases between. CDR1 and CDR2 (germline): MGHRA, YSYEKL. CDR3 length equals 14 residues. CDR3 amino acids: CASSRDPTRDEQFF. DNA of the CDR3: TGCGCCAGCAGCCGAGACCCCACTAGGGATGAGCAGTTCTTC.

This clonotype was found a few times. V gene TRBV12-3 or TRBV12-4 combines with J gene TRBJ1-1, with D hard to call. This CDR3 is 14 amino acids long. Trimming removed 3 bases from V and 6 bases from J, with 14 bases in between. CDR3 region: CASSFDRRNAEAFF. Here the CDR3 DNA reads TGTGCCAGCAGTTTTGACCGGAGGAATGCTGAAGCTTTCTTT.

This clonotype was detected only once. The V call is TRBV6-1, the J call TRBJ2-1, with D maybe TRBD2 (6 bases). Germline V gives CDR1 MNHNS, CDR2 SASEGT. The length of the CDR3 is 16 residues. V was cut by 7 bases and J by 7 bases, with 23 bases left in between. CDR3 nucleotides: TGTGCCAGCACCGCGAAGGGCGGGGACGGGGGTAATGAGCAGTTCTTC. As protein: CASTAKGGDGGNEQFF.

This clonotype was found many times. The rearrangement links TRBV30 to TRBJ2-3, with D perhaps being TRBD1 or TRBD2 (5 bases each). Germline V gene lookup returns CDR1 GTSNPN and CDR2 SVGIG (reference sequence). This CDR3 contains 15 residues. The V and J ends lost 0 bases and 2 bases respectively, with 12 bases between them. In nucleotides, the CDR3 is TGTGCCTGGAGTGTCAACATGGGGGACACAGATACGCAGTATTTT. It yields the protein CAWSVNMGDTDTQYF. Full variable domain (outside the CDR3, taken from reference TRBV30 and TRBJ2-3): SQTIHQWPATLVQPVGSPLSLECTVEGTSNPNLYWYRQAAGRGLQLLFYSVGIGQISSEVPQNLSASRPQDRQFILSSKKLLLSDSGFYLCAWSVNMGDTDTQYFGPGTRLTVL.

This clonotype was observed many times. CDR3 in amino acids: CASSYSLRVGNTIYF. The CDR3 DNA is TGTGCCAGCAGTTACTCGTTGAGGGTTGGAAACACCATATATTTT. The chain employs TRBV6-2 or TRBV6-3 and TRBJ1-3; D uncertain. The V gene's germline CDR1 is MNHEY and CDR2 SVGEGT. The CDR3 consists of 15 residues. V was cut by 0 bases and J by 3 bases, with 9 bases left in between.

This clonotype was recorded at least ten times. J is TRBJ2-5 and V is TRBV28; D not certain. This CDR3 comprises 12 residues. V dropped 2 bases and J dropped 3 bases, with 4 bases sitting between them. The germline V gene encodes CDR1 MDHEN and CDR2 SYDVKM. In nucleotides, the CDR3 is TGTGCCAGCAGTTTAAGGGAAGAGACCCAGTACTTC. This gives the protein CASSLREETQYF.

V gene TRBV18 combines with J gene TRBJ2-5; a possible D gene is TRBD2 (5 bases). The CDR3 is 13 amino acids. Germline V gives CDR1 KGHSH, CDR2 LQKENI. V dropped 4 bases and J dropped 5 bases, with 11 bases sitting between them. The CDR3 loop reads CASSLTEAETQYF. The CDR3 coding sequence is TGTGCCAGCTCACTCACGGAGGCGGAGACCCAGTACTTC.

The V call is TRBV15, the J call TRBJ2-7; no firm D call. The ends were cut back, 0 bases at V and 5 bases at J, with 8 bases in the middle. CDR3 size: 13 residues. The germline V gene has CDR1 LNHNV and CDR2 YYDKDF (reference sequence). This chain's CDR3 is CATSRDPADEQYF. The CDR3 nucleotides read TGTGCCACCAGCAGAGACCCAGCCGACGAGCAGTACTTC. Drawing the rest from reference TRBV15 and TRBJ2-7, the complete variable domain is DAMVIQNPRYQVTQFGKPVTLSCSQTLNHNVMYWYQQKSSQAPKLLFHYYDKDFNNEADTPDNFQSRRPNTSFCFLDIRSPGLGDTAMYLCATSRDPADEQYFGPGTRLTVT.

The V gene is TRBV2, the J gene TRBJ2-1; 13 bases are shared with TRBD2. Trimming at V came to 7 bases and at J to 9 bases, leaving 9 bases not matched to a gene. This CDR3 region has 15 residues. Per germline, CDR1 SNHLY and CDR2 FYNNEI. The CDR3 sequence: CASTRTSGSSGEQFF. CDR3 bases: TGTGCCAGCACCCGGACTAGCGGGAGTTCGGGTGAGCAGTTCTTC.

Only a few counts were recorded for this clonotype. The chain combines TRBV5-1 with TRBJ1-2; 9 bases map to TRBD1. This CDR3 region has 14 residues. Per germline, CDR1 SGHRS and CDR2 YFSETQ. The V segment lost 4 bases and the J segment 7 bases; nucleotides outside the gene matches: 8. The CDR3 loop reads CASSPGTGLVGYTF. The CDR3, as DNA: TGCGCCAGCAGCCCCGGGACAGGGCTGGTTGGCTACACCTTC.

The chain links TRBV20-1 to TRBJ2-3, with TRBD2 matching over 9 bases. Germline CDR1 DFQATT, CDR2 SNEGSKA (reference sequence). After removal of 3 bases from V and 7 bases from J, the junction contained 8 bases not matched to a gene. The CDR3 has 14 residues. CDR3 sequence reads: CSASSSGKSNTQYF. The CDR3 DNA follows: TGCAGTGCTAGTTCTAGCGGGAAGTCCAATACGCAGTATTTT.

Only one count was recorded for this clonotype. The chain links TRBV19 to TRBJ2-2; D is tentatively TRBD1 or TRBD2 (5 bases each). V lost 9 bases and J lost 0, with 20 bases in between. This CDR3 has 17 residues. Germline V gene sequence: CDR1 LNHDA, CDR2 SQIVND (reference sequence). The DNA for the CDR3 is TGTGCCAGCGGGACGCCTCAAAAAAAAACGAACACCGGGGAGCTGTTTTTT. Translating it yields CASGTPQKKTNTGELFF.

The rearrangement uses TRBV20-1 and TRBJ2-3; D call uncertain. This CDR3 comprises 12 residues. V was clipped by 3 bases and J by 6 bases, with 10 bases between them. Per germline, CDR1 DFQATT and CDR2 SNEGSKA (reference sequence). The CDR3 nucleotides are TGCAGTGCTAGCCCACTCAGGGATACGCAGTATTTT. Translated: CSASPLRDTQYF.

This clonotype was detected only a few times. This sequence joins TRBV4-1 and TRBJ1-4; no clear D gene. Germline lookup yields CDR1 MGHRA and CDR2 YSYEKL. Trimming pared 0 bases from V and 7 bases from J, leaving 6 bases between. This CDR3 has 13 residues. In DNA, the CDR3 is TGCGCCAGCAGCCAAGACCCCGGTGAAAAACTGTTTTTT. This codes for CASSQDPGEKLFF.

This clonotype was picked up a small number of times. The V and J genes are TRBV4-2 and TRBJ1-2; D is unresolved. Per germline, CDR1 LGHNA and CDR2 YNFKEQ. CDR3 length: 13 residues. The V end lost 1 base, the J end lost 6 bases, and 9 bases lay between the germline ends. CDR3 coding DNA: TGTGCCAGCAGCCAAGTCGGAGAGAATGGCTACACCTTC. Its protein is CASSQVGENGYTF.

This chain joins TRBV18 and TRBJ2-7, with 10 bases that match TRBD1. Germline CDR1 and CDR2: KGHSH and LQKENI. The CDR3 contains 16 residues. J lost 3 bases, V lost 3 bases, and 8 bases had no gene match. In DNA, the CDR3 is TGTGCCAGCTCACCTTACTCCGGGACAGGGGACTACGAGCAGTACTTC. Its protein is CASSPYSGTGDYEQYF.

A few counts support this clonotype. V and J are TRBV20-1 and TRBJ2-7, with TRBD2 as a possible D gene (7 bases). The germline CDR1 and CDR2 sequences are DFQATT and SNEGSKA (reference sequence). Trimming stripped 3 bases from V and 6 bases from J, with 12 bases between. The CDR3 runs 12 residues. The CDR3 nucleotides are TGCAGTGCTAGCGGTCGGGGGGCCGAGCAGTACTTC. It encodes CSASGRGAEQYF.

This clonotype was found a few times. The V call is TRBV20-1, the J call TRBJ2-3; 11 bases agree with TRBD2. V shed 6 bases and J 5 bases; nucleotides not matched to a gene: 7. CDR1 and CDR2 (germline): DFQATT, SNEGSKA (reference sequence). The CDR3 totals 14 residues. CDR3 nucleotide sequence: TGCAGTGCCCTTAGCGGGGGGGCCATAGATACGCAGTATTTT. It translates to CSALSGGAIDTQYF.